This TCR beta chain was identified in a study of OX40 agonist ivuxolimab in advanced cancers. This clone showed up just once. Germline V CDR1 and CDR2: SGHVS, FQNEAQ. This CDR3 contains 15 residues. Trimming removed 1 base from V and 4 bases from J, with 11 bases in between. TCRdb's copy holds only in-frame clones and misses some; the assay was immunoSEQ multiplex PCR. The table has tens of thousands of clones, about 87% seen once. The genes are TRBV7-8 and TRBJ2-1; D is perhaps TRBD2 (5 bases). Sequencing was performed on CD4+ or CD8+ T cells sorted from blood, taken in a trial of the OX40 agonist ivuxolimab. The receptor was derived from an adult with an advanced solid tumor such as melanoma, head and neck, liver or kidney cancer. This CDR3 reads CASSLDSRGYNEQFF. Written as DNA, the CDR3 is TGTGCCAGCAGCTTAGATTCACGGGGATACAATGAGCAGTTCTTC. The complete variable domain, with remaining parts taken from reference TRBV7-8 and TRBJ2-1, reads GAGVSQSPRYKVAKRGQDVALRCDPISGHVSLFWYQQALGQGPEFLTYFQNEAQLDKSGLPSDRFFAERPEGSVSTLKIQRTQQEDSAVYLCASSLDSRGYNEQFFGPGTRLTVL.